This T cell receptor (beta chain) was obtained from a study of blood T cell repertoires in COVID-19. Across the study: The United States, Italy and Spain supplied acute and convalescent COVID-19 samples. PBMCs, B-cell-depleted T cells, or T cells were the source of the cDNA or gDNA that made up the material.

The V gene end was trimmed by 5 bases and the J gene end by 7 bases; junction bases not matched to a gene: 5. The CDR3 covers 14 residues. Germline V gene data show CDR1 as MNHEY and CDR2 as SMNVEV (reference sequence). Authors' processing steps: Amplification from reference gene primers served as the basis for estimated nucleated cell counts. Produced via immunoSEQ multiplex PCR; TCRdb's table is partial and in-frame only. That table furnishes V, J and clone size, whereas the DNA furnished D and trimming. The sample records about 230,000 clones, approximately 87% being singletons. This clone was found a few times.

The receptor was derived from a woman between 65 and 79 years old with active or convalescent COVID-19. The chain combines TRBV27 with TRBJ1-4; 9 bases agree with TRBD1. Sequenced material: peripheral blood. CDR3 amino acids: CASSDRGTPEKLFF. CDR3 DNA: TGTGCCAGCAGTGACAGGGGGACCCCTGAAAAACTGTTTTTT.